This is a list of T cell receptor beta chains from one sample in a study of beta chain features in type 1 diabetes. Here immunoSEQ multiplex PCR was the method, and the copy in TCRdb shows in-frame clones only, minus some. The table has 500,000 to 800,000 clones, around 12% seen once. Sequencing was carried out using naive CD4+ T cells from blood. The receptors here all came from a man aged 25 to 40 with type 1 diabetes. The CDR3 runs from the conserved cysteine through the conserved F or W. Some rows mark clone size as missing; the rest say once, few, many or name a class of expanded clone.

v_call	clone_size	j_call	cdr3_aa
TRBV6-5	once	TRBJ1-3	CASSYSGIYSGNTIYF
TRBV6-5	few	TRBJ2-4	CASSSASGAKNIQYF
TRBV29-1	few	TRBJ2-1	CSVEEWGYNEQFF
TRBV7-9	few	TRBJ1-1	CASSLAGDTEAFF
TRBV7-2	few	TRBJ2-7	CASSLVDRVGGYEQYF
TRBV12-5	.	TRBJ1-5	CASGLMRQPEGNQPQHF
TRBV18	.	TRBJ2-2	CASSSMQGGELFF
TRBV4-3	.	TRBJ1-5	CASSQGAGRQNQPQHF
TRBV29-1	few	TRBJ1-2	CSSTELGYGYTF
TRBV7-9	few	TRBJ2-1	CASSLMGLAGNEQFF
TRBV7-2	.	TRBJ2-2	CASSSLAGGPAGELFF
TRBV5-1	few	TRBJ1-5	CASSFTGVGQPQHF
TRBV25-1	.	TRBJ1-2	CASSESGTGYGYTF
TRBV14	.	TRBJ1-2	CASSPSGSLNYGYTF
TRBV7-2	.	TRBJ2-5	CASSLVFGAKETQYF
TRBV19	few	TRBJ1-4	CASSISRTGELRPLNEKLFF
TRBV6-6	few	TRBJ1-5	CASRATGDGNQPQHF
TRBV21-1	few	TRBJ1-2	CASTPLARSLYGYTF
TRBV9	few	TRBJ2-5	CASSVDIGTGGETQYF
TRBV6-5	few	TRBJ1-2	CASSTRDYGYTF
TRBV14	.	TRBJ1-4	CASSPQQGKLFF
TRBV2	.	TRBJ1-2	CASSEVGLVYGYTF
TRBV9	few	TRBJ2-7	CASSVDGQYEQYF
TRBV28	.	TRBJ1-6	CASSPSRDSPLHF
TRBV6-6	few	TRBJ2-3	CASSYSRDTDTQYF
TRBV27	.	TRBJ1-6	CASSPKWGIAPLHF
TRBV7-8	.	TRBJ1-6	CASTPSGLNNSPLHF
TRBV7-2	few	TRBJ1-5	CASSSSNNQPQHF
TRBV9	.	TRBJ2-1	CASSADRGSYNEQFF
TRBV27	.	TRBJ2-7	CASSSPTGQNSYEQYF
TRBV7-2	few	TRBJ2-1	CASSLGGFDMLTQFF
TRBV27	.	TRBJ1-2	CASSSQTGSLRYGYTF
TRBV6-1	.	TRBJ2-7	CASISDSYEQYF
TRBV30	.	TRBJ2-2	CAFQSGTANTGELFF
TRBV5-4	.	TRBJ2-3	CASSSPSGGATDTQYF
TRBV19	few	TRBJ2-2	CASRPGLASGELFF
TRBV7-9	.	TRBJ1-2	CASSRGGLGGAQYGYTF
TRBV7-2	.	TRBJ2-1	CASSPTRTGGNEQFF
TRBV6-6	few	TRBJ1-2	CASSDDRVTYGYTF